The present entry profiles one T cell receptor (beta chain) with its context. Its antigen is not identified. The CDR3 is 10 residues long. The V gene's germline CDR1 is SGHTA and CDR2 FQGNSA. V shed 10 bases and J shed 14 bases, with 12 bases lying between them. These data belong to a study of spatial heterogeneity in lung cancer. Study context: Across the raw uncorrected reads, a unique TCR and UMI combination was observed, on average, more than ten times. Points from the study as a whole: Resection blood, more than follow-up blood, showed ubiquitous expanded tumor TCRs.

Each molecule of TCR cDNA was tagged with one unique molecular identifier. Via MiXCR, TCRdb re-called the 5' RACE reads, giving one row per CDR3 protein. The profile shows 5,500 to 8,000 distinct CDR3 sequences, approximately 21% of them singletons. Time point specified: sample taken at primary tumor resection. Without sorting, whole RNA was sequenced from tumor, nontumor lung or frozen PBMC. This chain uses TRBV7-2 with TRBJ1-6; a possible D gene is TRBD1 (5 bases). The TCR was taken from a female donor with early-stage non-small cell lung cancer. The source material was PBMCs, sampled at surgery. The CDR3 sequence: CATRDYTLHF. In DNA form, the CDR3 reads TGTGCCACCCGGGACTACACCCTCCACTTT.